This T cell receptor (beta chain) stems from a study of cytomegalovirus exposure and HLA in healthy donors (dated by TCRdb to the late 2010s). In terms of the full investigation: An earlier analysis of 550 to 700 of the donors reported 276 Gb of sequence data and 100 million to 130 million unique TCR beta sequences from about 180 million T cells. Around 320 gigabases of sequencing data and 80 million or so unique TCR sequences were included in an early release covering several hundred HLA-typed donors. Among the roughly 400 genotyped donors, 81% belonged to the genetic ancestry cluster associated with self-reported Caucasian donors. The aim of the study was to test whether cataloging public T cell receptors could identify signatures of past pathogen exposure. The T cell repertoires of under 750 subjects were profiled by immunosequencing and related to cytomegalovirus serostatus. Along with the approximately 700-subject first cohort, a separate validation cohort of some 130 different subjects was used. To predict cytomegalovirus infection status, the study combined high-throughput TCR immunosequencing, statistical association of individual TCRs with disease status, and machine learning. A later analysis re-examined previously published TCR beta repertoires from more than 650 donors and added high-resolution HLA genotyping to investigate patterns of TCR occurrence. In the later analysis, no new phenotypic data were used to find candidate immune exposures; instead, reliance was placed on TCR beta sequences and their occurrence across donors. To decide whether each TCR beta V gene segment behaved as functional or pseudogenic, an earlier analysis of approximately 620 of the donors relied on high-throughput TCR beta sequencing. Alongside the repertoire data, information on donor age, sex, ethnicity and CMV serostatus was compiled. A later genetic analysis took genome-wide SNP genotypes for about 65% of the 666 donors and used that subset as a discovery cohort. Every discovery cohort repertoire had been produced on one sequencing platform. HLA typing included class I and class II loci at four-digit resolution. Typing coverage differed by locus: A, B, C, DRB1 and DQB1 were typed in about 629-640 donors, DQA1 in around 500, DPA1 in approximately 610, and DPB1 in just under 490. Several DR-DQ haplotypes were treated as single units for association and clustering because of strong linkage in the cohort. Across approximately 420 genotyped donors of the cohort, an average of about 240,000 unique TCR beta nucleotide sequences per donor were sequenced, and roughly 17% of those sequences were non-productive. Study-wide findings and limitations: In a later analysis, HLA-associated TCR beta chains showed more clonal expansion and lower generation probabilities than non-associated chains that were equally common. Broadly in line with IMGT annotations, most TCR beta V segments showed up in productive rearrangements about 90% or about 30% of the time in an earlier analysis of around 550 of the donors. Most CMV-associated TCR beta chains appeared to be HLA-restricted in a later analysis, and the HLA associations seemed to be driven largely by CMV exposure. The 87-base-pair reads could not distinguish some IMGT-functional V segments, including TRBV6-2 and TRBV6-3, so those segments were excluded. The classifier was reported to diagnose cytomegalovirus status with high specificity and sensitivity in both the original cohort and the validation cohort. A further reported finding was that TCR beta sequences accurately predicted the HLA-A and HLA-B alleles for most subjects in the first cohort. The authors suggested that the approach could potentially be generalized to other disease states and immunological phenotypes. Correlated functional status among segregating V segments might reflect linkage disequilibrium, but an unknown experimental factor could not be ruled out. The study listed around 160 TCR beta chains as associated with cytomegalovirus. Several of the top co-occurrence clusters appeared to be linked to parvovirus B19, influenza, CMV and Epstein-Barr virus, according to a later analysis. In vitro tests confirmed that a few of the cytomegalovirus-associated TCR beta chains recognize cytomegalovirus antigens. Presence/absence analyses assumed roughly uniform sequencing depth across donors, an assumption that may not hold. CMV serostatus was the only immune exposure information available for the cohort. An association between a missense DCLRE1C variant and V-gene and J-gene trimming of TCR beta chains was found in a later genetic analysis and replicated in an independent cohort. A cluster of highly shared sequence variants was judged likely to represent a technical artifact of the sequencing pipeline. Assigning TCR associations to individual alleles was difficult when HLA alleles, especially DR and DQ, strongly co-occurred. In a later genetic analysis, fewer N-insertions in productive TCRs were reported among donors in an Asian-associated ancestry cluster than the roughly 640-donor mean. In a later analysis, some 17,000 TCR beta sequences were associated with specific HLA alleles at a false discovery rate of 0.05. The cohort was sequenced for TCR beta chains only, and without alpha or paired-chain data the features that could be detected were limited. While some public TCRs were present in many individuals, most TCR sequences turned up only very rarely across donors. Because HLA typing was unavailable for some donors at each locus, only the typed subset was used in association tests. According to a later analysis, TCR association rates differed among HLA loci, with DRB1 alleles showing the most associated TCRs and HLA-C alleles showing the fewest. Because counts were too low, about 17 rarely observed V segments, including chromosome 9 orphons, were excluded from the earlier analysis of roughly 580 of the donors.

Points on this clone: Its target antigen remains unknown. Per-base qualities were not stored, and no clone one base away is much larger.

In total, just over 650 healthy bone marrow donors made up the cohort. All cohort members were sampled while nominally healthy, although unrecorded immune exposures were likely present. The donor was CMV seronegative and belonged to the group of approximately 320 seronegative cohort members. Every donor gave a peripheral blood sample, and the peripheral blood mononuclear cells from that sample were used for TCR beta sequencing. The Qiagen DNeasy Blood Extraction Kit was used to extract genomic DNA from the blood cell samples. The method behind the library was the immunoSEQ multiplex PCR assay. The multiplex PCR relied on a mix of 60 forward primers for TCR Vbeta segments and 13 reverse primers for TCR Jbeta segments. Amplification of the CDR3 region of rearranged TCR beta genes was performed with a multiplex PCR assay on genomic DNA. Amplified TCR beta libraries were sequenced as 87-base-pair reads on the Illumina HiSeq System. The original methods were these. Across the 666 repertoires, a later analysis counted roughly 84 million unique TCR beta chains, 8.5 million to 12 million of which were shared by at least two donors. To remove PCR and sequencing errors, raw reads were error-corrected and collapsed into unique sequences using a nearest-neighbor algorithm that merged closely related sequences. Alignment of CDR3 sequences to IMGT reference sequences was used to assign V, D and J gene segments. For a sequence to be retained, a match of at least six nucleotides was required to both a V gene segment and a J gene segment. A rearrangement counted as productive if the CDR3 had no stop codons and remained in frame with V and J, and every other rearrangement counted as non-productive. Following IMGT convention, CDR3 was defined as the stretch from the second conserved V-encoded cysteine to the conserved J-encoded phenylalanine. In an earlier analysis of roughly 580 of the donors, sequences lacking an unambiguous match to a single V gene segment were excluded. An earlier analysis of several hundred of the donors called V segments functional above 56.7% productive rearrangements and segregating when the between-donor standard deviation exceeded 5%. A statistical classification framework was built to diagnose cytomegalovirus status from the catalog of TCR beta chain sequences. A later analysis assigned V and J genes by comparing TCR nucleotide sequences with IMGT/GENE-DB human TR gene sequences. In a later analysis, CDR3 sequences and most-parsimonious VDJ recombination scenarios were assigned using the TCRdist pipeline. In a later analysis, each TCR beta chain was defined by its CDR3 amino acid sequence together with its V-gene family, and reads lacking a unique V-gene family were excluded. In a later analysis, fewer than 600 highly shared, low-generation-probability nucleotide sequences were removed to address suspected cross-contamination and a sequencing artifact. In a later analysis, a clonal expansion index for each public chain was calculated from normalized within-repertoire ranks of inferred template counts. Generation probabilities in a later analysis came from a VDJ recombination model fitted to out-of-frame rearrangements, and those results were checked against IGoR. In a later analysis, TCR-TCR, TCR-HLA and TCR-CMV co-occurrence was scored with hypergeometric tests, and a repertoire-size bias correction was applied to TCR pairs. In a later analysis, false discovery rates were estimated by permuting HLA or CMV assignments 20 times. In a later analysis, co-occurring TCRs were grouped using DBSCAN, with TCRdist sequence similarity added in when clustering inside HLA-allele-positive subsets. Repertoires with fewer than 30,000 or more than 120,000 public chains were left out of co-occurrence clustering, as were five repertoires with anomalous nucleotide sharing. Not all clones reach the TCRdb copy of this immuneACCESS table, which keeps in-frame sequences only. Checked studies attribute under half of the gap to unresolved V genes and leave the rest unexplained. D and trimming come from the DNA, and the V and J calls and clone size come from that table. The sample data list 130,000 to 150,000 clones, and 82% of these were observed just once. 3% to 3.5% of the sample comes from the top ten.

The CDR1 and CDR2 encoded by the germline V gene are SGDLS and YYNGEE. Clipping removes 0 bases from V and 6 bases from J, with 14 as the unmatched junction base count. The CDR3 sequence holds 18 residues, the cysteine and phenylalanine included. The kept DNA is CDR3 alone, 54 bases in frame from the first base. Sequenced sample: PBMCs. Rearrangement joined TRBV9 to TRBJ2-1, with 8 bases matching TRBD2. This TCR was recovered from a male donor in good health and CMV-seronegative. At the DNA level, the sequence is TGTGCCAGCAGCGTAGTACATGGATCGGGGGGGCTATTCAATGAGCAGTTCTTC. Its product reads: CASSVVHGSGGLFNEQFF.